This T cell receptor beta chain emerged from a study of blood T cells in healthy people across ages (dated by TCRdb to about 2015). At the level of the whole study: Template switching captured roughly one uniquely barcoded TCR beta cDNA molecule per two T cells in model experiments. Using deep sequencing normalized with unique cDNA molecular identifiers, the study measured how TCR beta repertoire diversity changes with age. The study analyzed two additional independent replicas of 1 million unique cDNA reads from the same blood draw for two donors, one aged 18 to 29 and one aged 80 or older. Four age groups were formed from the donors: young (average 16 years), middle-aged (less than 40), aged (62) and long-lived (roughly 81). Study-wide conclusions, independent of this receptor: Because profiling used bulk unsorted PBMCs, naive and antigen-experienced compartments could not be compared conclusively. The CMV infection status of donors was not known, potentially confounding age-related changes in expanded clonotypes. Total diversity estimates from one million sequenced T cells were considered lower bounds and underestimates. The long-lived group showed more naive CD4+ T cells, fewer expanded clones and increased TCR diversity than the aged group, suggesting age selection. As age increased, observed TCR beta diversity per million T cells dropped in a roughly linear way, and a significant reduction was already evident by age 40. Observed TCR beta diversity correlated strongly with the percentage of naive T cells measured by flow cytometry.

The method behind the library was 5' RACE. The reads were generated on an Illumina HiSeq 2500. The second PCR ran for roughly 7 to 11 cycles and used a J-beta primer mix along with a sample-barcoded 5' primer. A template-switch 5' adaptor carrying 12 random nucleotides introduced a unique molecular identifier onto each TCR beta cDNA molecule. Each sample yielded at least 2.5 million CDR3-containing paired-end reads. The Mint cDNA synthesis kit, primed by a TRBC-specific oligonucleotide, was used to synthesize first-strand cDNA from all RNA. Following uracil-DNA glycosylase treatment, a first 18-cycle PCR with universal primers M1SS and BC2_uni_R was performed on all cDNA. Per the original workflow: For normalization, 1 million high-quality reads, each with a distinct molecular identifier, were randomly selected from each sample. Reads sharing molecular identifiers were discarded rather than binned into consensus sequences. MiTCR, with a Q25 quality threshold and the strictest error-elimination algorithm, was used for CDR3 identification, clonotype clustering and error correction. A nonparametric unseen species model using Euler transformation provided a lower-bound estimate of total TCR beta diversity. Using fastp trimming at Q25 and MiXCR clonotype assembly, TCRdb reanalyzed the public sequencing data and kept in-frame beta chains. Records with the same CDR3 protein are collapsed into one entry carrying the most frequent genes and DNA. These V and J calls originate from TCRdb's pipeline instead of the authors' own analysis. The sample yields approximately 780,000 distinct CDR3 sequences; 20% to 30% were counted once. The biggest ten clones account for about 3% of the sample.

Donors were under 40 systemically healthy Caucasian individuals from Russia aged roughly 6 to 95 years. Each donor gave 8 to 10 milliliters of peripheral blood, drawn into EDTA-treated Vacutainer tubes. Ficoll-Paque density-gradient centrifugation was used to isolate PBMCs, with at least 7 million per sample. Total RNA, at least 6 micrograms per sample, was extracted from PBMCs with Trizol reagent. The percentages of naive CD45RAhigh/CD27high T cells were determined by flow cytometry on a PBMC aliquot from every donor. About this clonotype itself: The specificity of this receptor is unknown. Base qualities are missing; no much larger clone stands one base away.

CDR1 and CDR2 are drawn from the germline V gene: SGHRS, YFSETQ. The germline V end is reduced by 3 bases and the J end by 4 bases; junction bases left unmatched: 11. Measured from the cysteine to the phenylalanine, the CDR3 is 17 residues long. The entry retains the CDR3 DNA only, 51 bases that are in frame from base 1. These records were also assigned to another study, of T cells of mothers and their children. As noted in the second study: Nine systemically healthy Caucasian individuals, comprising three mothers and their six children, were included as donors. cDNA synthesis consumed the entire amount of extracted RNA, loaded at 1.5 ug RNA in each 15 ul reaction. In the second PCR, the M1S primer introduced both the sample barcodes and 2-4 random nucleotides. Over 9.5 million TCR beta CDR3 reads were obtained for each mother, and 2.5 million to 3 million reads were obtained for each child. Thymic selection similarly shapes TCR recombination output in related and unrelated pairs, with minor effect from inherited differences. Normalized repertoire overlap in related mother-child pairs was always slightly higher than in unrelated mother-child pairs, but the difference was never significant. With a sensitivity of about 100 clones per million clonotypes, no persistent microchimeric T cell clones were detected. Deep NGS was used in the study to compare the TCR beta repertoires of mothers and children and to look for features that separate related mother-child pairs from unrelated individuals. Mothers averaged about 37 +/- 4 years of age and children averaged about 12 +/- 4 years. Libraries were sequenced on Illumina HiSeq 2000 with 100+100 nt paired-end reads after adapter ligation with NEBNext reagents. To avoid cross-contamination, the mother libraries and the child libraries were prepared a month apart and sequenced in separate runs. Each donor had between about 450,000 and 2,300,000 distinct TCR beta clonotypes identified. Naive TCR beta clonotypes were estimated from low-frequency clonotypes matched to each donor's FACS-determined naive share, without sorting.

Recombination linked TRBV5-1 to TRBJ1-2, with 11 bases aligning to TRBD1. This receptor was obtained from a boy between 10 and 17 years old in good health. The source material was blood. In nucleotides, the sequence is TGCGCCAGCAGCTCAACTCGGACAGGGGGCGAAGCCTATGGCTACACCTTC. Translated, this is CASSSTRTGGEAYGYTF.